These 5 T cell receptor beta chains originate from one sample sequenced in a study of OX40 agonist ivuxolimab in advanced cancers. Data came from immunoSEQ multiplex PCR; TCRdb stores just in-frame clones and leaves some out. The table has 50,000 to 70,000 clones, over 75% seen once; the top ten hold roughly an eighth. This sample comprised CD4+ or CD8+ T cells sorted from blood, obtained in a trial of the OX40 agonist ivuxolimab. The receptors were sampled from an adult with an advanced solid tumor such as melanoma, head and neck, liver or kidney cancer.

The table lists this clone with a count of one. J is TRBJ2-1 and V is TRBV11-2; TRBD2 is a possible D gene (6 bases). The length of the CDR3 is 17 residues. Trimming took off 0 bases at V and 5 bases at J, with 17 bases between the two ends. Germline loops: CDR1 SGHAT, CDR2 FQNNGV. CDR3 coding DNA: TGTGCCAGCAGCTTAGATCATAATGTAGGGAGGCACAATGAGCAGTTCTTC. This sequence encodes CASSLDHNVGRHNEQFF.

This clone has just one count. V gene TRBV2 combines with J gene TRBJ1-1; no reliable D call. The CDR3 has 16 amino acids. Germline CDR1 reads SNHLY; CDR2 reads FYNNEI. Trimming cost V 5 bases and J 7 bases, with 23 bases left between them. CDR3 coding DNA: TGTGCCAGCAGTTACAGTGGGGTAGGCCTGAGGATTGAAGCTTTCTTT. This sequence encodes CASSYSGVGLRIEAFF.

The chain couples TRBV7-6 to TRBJ1-3; the D gene is possibly TRBD1 (5 bases). Germline loops: CDR1 SGHVS, CDR2 FNYEAQ. The CDR3 runs to 18 residues. The V and J ends lost 2 bases and 4 bases respectively, with 21 bases between them. CDR3 loop: CASSLWGTGAGNGNTIYF. CDR3 DNA sequence: TGTGCCAGCAGCTTATGGGGCACCGGGGCGGGGAACGGAAACACCATATATTTT.

This chain joins TRBV14 and TRBJ2-5, with 14 bases that match TRBD2. Germline assignment: CDR1 SGHDN and CDR2 FVKESK. CDR3 length equals 17 residues. With V trimmed by 3 bases and J by 4 bases, 7 bases remained unmatched. CDR3 protein: CASSHGTSGRISETQYF. The CDR3 DNA sequence: TGTGCCAGCAGCCATGGGACTAGCGGGAGAATTTCAGAGACCCAGTACTTC. Using reference TRBV14 and TRBJ2-5 for the parts outside the CDR3, the full variable domain is EAGVTQFPSHSVIEKGQTVTLRCDPISGHDNLYWYRRVMGKEIKFLLHFVKESKQDESGMPNNRFLAERTGGTYSTLKVQPAELEDSGVYFCASSHGTSGRISETQYFGPGTRLLVL.

Points on this clone: Mismatch with germline at one junction end may stem from a read error. This chain joins TRBV11-2 and TRBJ2-2, with D perhaps TRBD2 (5 bases). Germline V lookup: CDR1 SGHAT, CDR2 FQNNGV. CDR3 size: 14 residues. The CDR3 nucleotides are TGTGCCAGCAGCCCCCCGGCTGCCACCGGGGAGCTGTTCTTT. The encoded protein is CASSPPAATGELFF.